The clone carrying this T cell receptor (beta chain) was recorded at least ten times. The antigen is unknown. With iRepertoire HTBI primers and Arm-PCR of CDR3 regions, TCR beta libraries were built. Under the authors' procedure: Taken together, the samples had around 66 TRBV and 14 TRBJ segments identified. A single record per CDR3 protein comes from TCRdb applying MiXCR to the multiplex PCR reads. TCRdb, rather than the study authors, made the V and J calls. The table includes just over 600,000 distinct CDR3 sequences, roughly 15% detected once. The sample is drawn from a study of regulatory T cells in long-lasting Graves disease. Study-level results: The persistent group shared fewer than 3,500 public clonotypes, more than the approximately 1,000 shared by new patients.

As for time point: newly diagnosed GD, antithyroid drugs for less than 3 months. From RNA extracted from PBMCs, the TCR library was made. All patients originated from an endocrinology department located in Xi'an, China. The ends lost 2 bases at V and 8 bases at J; junction bases unmatched: 14. Germline CDR1 SNHLY, CDR2 FYNNEI. The CDR3 totals 17 residues. Separately, the same data were catalogued under a study of T cells in Graves' hyperthyroidism and ophthalmopathy.

The chain links TRBV2 to TRBJ2-1; 8 bases line up with TRBD2. The TCR comes from a woman under 40 with Graves disease. The material sequenced was peripheral blood mononuclear cells (PBMCs), taken at new diagnosis, from a patient treated with antithyroid drugs. The CDR3 DNA sequence: TGTGCCAGCAGTGAACCACCCAGCGGGAGTAACCGGGATGAGCAGTTCTTC. This encodes CASSEPPSGSNRDEQFF.